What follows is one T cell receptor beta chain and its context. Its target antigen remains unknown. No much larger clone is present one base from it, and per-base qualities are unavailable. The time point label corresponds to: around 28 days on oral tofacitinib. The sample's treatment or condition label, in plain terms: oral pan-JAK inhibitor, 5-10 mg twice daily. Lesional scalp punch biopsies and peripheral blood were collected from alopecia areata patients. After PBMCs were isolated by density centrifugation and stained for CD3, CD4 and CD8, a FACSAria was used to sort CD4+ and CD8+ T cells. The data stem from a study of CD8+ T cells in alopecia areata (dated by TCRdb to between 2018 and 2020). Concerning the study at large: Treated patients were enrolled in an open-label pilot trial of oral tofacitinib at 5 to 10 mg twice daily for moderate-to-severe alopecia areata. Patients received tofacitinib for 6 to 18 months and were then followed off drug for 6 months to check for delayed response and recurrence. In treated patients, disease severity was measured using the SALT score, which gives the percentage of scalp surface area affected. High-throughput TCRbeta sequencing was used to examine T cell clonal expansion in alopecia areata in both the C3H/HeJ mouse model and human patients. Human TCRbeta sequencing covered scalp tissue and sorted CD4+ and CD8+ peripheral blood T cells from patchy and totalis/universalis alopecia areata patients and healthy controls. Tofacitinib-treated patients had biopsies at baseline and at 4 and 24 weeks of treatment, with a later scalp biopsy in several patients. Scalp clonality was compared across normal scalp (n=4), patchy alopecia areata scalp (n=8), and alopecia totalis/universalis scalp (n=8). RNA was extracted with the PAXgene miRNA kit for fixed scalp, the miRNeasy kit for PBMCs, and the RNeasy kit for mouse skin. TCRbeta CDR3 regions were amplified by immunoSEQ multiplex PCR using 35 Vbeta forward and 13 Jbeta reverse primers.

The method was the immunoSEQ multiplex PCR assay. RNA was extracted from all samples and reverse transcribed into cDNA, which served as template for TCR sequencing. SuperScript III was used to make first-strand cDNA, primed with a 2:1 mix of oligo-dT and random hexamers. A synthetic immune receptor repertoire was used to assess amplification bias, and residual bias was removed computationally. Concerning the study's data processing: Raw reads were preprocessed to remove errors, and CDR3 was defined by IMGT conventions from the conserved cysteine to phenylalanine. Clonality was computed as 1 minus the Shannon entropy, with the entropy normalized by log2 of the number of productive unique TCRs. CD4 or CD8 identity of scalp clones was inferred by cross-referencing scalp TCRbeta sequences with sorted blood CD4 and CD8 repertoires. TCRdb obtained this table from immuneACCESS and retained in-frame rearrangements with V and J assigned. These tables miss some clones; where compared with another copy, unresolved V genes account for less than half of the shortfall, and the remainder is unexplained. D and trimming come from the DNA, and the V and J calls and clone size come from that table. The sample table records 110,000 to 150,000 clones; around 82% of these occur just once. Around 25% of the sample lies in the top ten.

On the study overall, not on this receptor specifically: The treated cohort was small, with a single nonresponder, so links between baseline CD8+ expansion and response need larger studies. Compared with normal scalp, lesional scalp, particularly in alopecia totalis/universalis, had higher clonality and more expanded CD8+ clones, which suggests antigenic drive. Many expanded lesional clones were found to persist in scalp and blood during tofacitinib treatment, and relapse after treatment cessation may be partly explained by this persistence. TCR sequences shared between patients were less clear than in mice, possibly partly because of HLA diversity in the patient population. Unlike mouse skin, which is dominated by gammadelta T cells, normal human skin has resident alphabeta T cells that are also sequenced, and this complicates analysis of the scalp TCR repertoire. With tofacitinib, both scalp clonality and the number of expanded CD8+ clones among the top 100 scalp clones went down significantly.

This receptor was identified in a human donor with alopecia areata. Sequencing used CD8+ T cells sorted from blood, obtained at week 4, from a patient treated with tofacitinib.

The CDR3 here reads CASSSTSVGSSETQYF. The DNA sequence follows: TGTGCCAGCAGCTCTACTAGCGTCGGGTCCTCGGAGACCCAGTACTTC. The chain was built from TRBV13 and TRBJ2-5, with TRBD2 identical over 7 junction bases. The CDR3 covers 16 residues, taking in both the cysteine and the phenylalanine. Only CDR3 DNA is held: 48 bases, read in frame from base 1. CDR1 and CDR2, per the germline V gene (reference sequence), are PRHDT and FYEKMQ. From V the trimming removes 4 bases and from J it removes 5 bases, while the gene matches leave 13 bases of the junction unaccounted for.